This paragraph covers one T cell receptor beta chain sequence. Its matching antigen is unknown. Germline lookup yields CDR1 MGHRA and CDR2 YSYEKL. CDR3 size: 15 residues. The ends lost 3 bases at V and 2 bases at J; junction bases unmatched: 5. Terminally differentiated effector memory CD45RA+ cells were excluded from the naive CD8 cells, which were CD45RO-negative and positively selected for CCR7. The data are from a study of shared clonotypes between healthy human individuals. Study-level results: Among a few donors, approximately 5% of naive CD4 clonotypes were found in common.

Assay: immunoSEQ multiplex PCR; the TCRdb copy retains only in-frame clones and omits some. The table includes about 2.1 million clones, 90% to 95% detected once. The sequence was collected from a man younger than 35 in good health. Some clones in this sample may be carry-over from other donors' samples. The genes are TRBV4-1 and TRBJ2-5; 8 bases fit TRBD2. Sample: naive CD8+ T cells from PBMCs. The CDR3 DNA sequence: TGCGCCAGCAGCCATGTAGCGGGGAGACAAGAGACCCAGTACTTC. Translating it yields CASSHVAGRQETQYF.